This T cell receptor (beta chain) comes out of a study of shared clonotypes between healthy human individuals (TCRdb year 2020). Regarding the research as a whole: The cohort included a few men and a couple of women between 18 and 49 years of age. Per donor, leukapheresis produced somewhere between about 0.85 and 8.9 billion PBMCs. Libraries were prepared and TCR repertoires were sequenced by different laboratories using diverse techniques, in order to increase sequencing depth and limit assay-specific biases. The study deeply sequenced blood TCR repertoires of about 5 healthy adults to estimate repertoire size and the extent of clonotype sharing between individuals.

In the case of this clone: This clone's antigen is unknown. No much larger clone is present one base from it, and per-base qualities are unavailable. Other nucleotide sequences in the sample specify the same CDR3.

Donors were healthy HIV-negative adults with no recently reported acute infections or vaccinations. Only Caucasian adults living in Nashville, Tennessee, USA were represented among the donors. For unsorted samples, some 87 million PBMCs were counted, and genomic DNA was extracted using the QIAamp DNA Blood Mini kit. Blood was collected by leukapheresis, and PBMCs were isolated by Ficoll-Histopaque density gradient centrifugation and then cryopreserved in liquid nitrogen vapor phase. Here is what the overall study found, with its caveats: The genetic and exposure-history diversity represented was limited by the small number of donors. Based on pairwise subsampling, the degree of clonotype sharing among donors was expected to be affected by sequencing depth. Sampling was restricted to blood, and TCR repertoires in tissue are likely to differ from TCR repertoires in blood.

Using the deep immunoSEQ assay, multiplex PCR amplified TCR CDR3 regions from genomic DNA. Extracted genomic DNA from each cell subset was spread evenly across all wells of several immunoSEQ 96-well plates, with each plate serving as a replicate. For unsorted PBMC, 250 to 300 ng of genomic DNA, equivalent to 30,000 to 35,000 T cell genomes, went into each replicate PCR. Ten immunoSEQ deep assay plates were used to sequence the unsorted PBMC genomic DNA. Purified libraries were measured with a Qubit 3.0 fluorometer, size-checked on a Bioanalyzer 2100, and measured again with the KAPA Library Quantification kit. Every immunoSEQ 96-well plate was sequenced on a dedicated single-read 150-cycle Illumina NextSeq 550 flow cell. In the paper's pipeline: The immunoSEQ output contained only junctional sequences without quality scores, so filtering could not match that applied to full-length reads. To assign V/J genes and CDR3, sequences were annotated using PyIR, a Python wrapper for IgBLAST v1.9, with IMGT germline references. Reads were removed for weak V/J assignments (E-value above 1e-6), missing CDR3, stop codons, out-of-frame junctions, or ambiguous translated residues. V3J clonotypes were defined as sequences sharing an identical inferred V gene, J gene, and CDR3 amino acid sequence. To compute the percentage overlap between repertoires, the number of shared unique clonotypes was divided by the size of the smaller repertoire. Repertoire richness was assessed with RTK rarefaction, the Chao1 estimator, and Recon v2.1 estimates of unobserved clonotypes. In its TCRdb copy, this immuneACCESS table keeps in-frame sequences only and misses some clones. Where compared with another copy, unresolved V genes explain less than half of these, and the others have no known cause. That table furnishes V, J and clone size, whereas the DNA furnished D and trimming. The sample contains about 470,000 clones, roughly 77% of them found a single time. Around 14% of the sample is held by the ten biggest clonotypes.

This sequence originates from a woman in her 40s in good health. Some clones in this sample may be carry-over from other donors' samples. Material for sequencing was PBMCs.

The CDR3 reads CASSRDRGTEAFF. In nucleotides, the sequence is TGTGCCAGCTCACGAGACAGGGGCACTGAAGCTTTCTTT. The V and J segments used are TRBV18 and TRBJ1-1, with 8 bases aligning to TRBD1. Relative to germline, V is missing 4 bases and J is missing 4 bases, with 2 bases of the junction outside any gene match. The germline V gene provides CDR1 KGHSH and CDR2 LQKENI. There are 13 amino acids in the CDR3, from cysteine to phenylalanine inclusive. CDR3 DNA is the only sequence kept; it has 39 bases, read in frame from the first base. The full variable domain, completed from the reference TRBV18 and TRBJ1-1 proteins outside the CDR3, reads NAGVMQNPRHLVRRRGQEARLRCSPMKGHSHVYWYRQLPEEGLKFMVYLQKENIIDESGMPKERFSAEFPKEGPSILRIQQVVRGDSAAYFCASSRDRGTEAFFGQGTRLTVV.